Following are 15 T cell receptor beta chains from one sample sequenced in a study of blood T cell repertoires in COVID-19. TCRdb's table, derived via immunoSEQ multiplex PCR, lists solely in-frame clones and lacks some. Of roughly 280,000 clones in the sample, about 90% were seen once. Material for sequencing was peripheral blood. All receptors derive from a woman between 25 and 40 years old with COVID-19, enrolled during active disease.

The CDR3 loop is CASSGSTTRQETQYF. The CDR3, as DNA: TGTGCCAGCAGCGGCAGTACTACTAGACAAGAGACCCAGTACTTC. The chain combines TRBV7-2 with TRBJ2-5; TRBD2 might be the D (5 bases). This CDR3 region has 15 residues. V was trimmed by 5 bases and J by 2 bases, leaving 15 bases between them. CDR1 SGHTA and CDR2 FQGNSA come from the germline V gene.

V gene TRBV27 combines with J gene TRBJ2-7, with 12 positions matching TRBD1. Trimming at V came to 5 bases and at J to 9 bases, leaving 8 bases not matched to a gene. CDR1 MNHEY and CDR2 SMNVEV come from the germline V gene (reference sequence). The CDR3 totals 14 residues. The CDR3 sequence is CASSPRDRGRRQYF. The CDR3 nucleotides read TGTGCCAGCAGTCCCCGGGACAGGGGGCGTAGGCAGTACTTC.

The gene calls are TRBV10-3 and TRBJ1-5; 7 bases map to TRBD1. This CDR3 has 14 residues. In germline, CDR1 is ENHRY, CDR2 SYGVKD. The V segment lost 8 bases and the J segment 0 bases; nucleotides outside the gene matches: 4. CDR3 sequence reads: CAIRDSYSNQPQHF. DNA for the CDR3: TGTGCCATCCGGGACAGTTATAGCAATCAGCCCCAGCATTTT.

This chain uses TRBV30 with TRBJ2-7; 8 bases are a match to TRBD1. V shed 0 bases and J 7 bases; nucleotides not matched to a gene: 8. This CDR3 has 14 amino acids. Per the germline V gene, CDR1 is GTSNPN and CDR2 is SVGIG (reference sequence). CDR3 DNA sequence: TGTGCCTGGAGTGTAGGGCAGGGGGCAGGGGAGCAGTACTTC. Protein sequence: CAWSVGQGAGEQYF.

This clone has only one observation. V usage is TRBV30 and J usage is TRBJ1-5; D unresolved. Trimming left V 5 bases short and J 7 bases short, with 9 bases between. The germline V gene encodes CDR1 GTSNPN and CDR2 SVGIG (reference sequence). The CDR3 has 11 residues. The CDR3 sequence: CAWGYTQPQHF. CDR3 DNA sequence: TGTGCCTGGGGGTACACCCAGCCCCAGCATTTT.

The V call is TRBV7-2, the J call TRBJ2-3, with D tentatively TRBD1 (5 bases). The CDR3 totals 14 residues. The V gene lost 7 bases and the J gene lost 6 bases, with 17 bases spanning the gap. Germline CDR1 reads SGHTA; CDR2 reads FQGNSA. The CDR3 loop reads CASTDSTATDTQYF. The CDR3 nucleotides read TGTGCCAGCACCGACTCGACAGCGACGGATACGCAGTATTTT.

This clone showed up just a few times. The DNA of the CDR3 is TGTGCCAGCAGTTTATTTGGGGGCCCAGATTCACCCCTCCACTTT. Its translation is CASSLFGGPDSPLHF. The chain recombines TRBV28 with TRBJ1-6; a possible D gene is TRBD1 (6 bases). CDR3 length equals 15 residues. V shed 1 base and J shed 8 bases, with 12 bases lying between them. Per the germline V gene, CDR1 is MDHEN and CDR2 is SYDVKM.

The rearrangement joins TRBV4-2 to TRBJ1-4; 9 bases align to TRBD1. CDR3 length: 16 amino acids. Per the germline V gene, CDR1 is LGHNA and CDR2 is YNFKEQ. The J segment lost 7 bases and the V segment lost 1 base, leaving 7 bases of the junction unmatched. The CDR3 nucleotides read TGTGCCAGCAGCCAAGGAGGGGGACAGGGTGGTGAAAAACTGTTTTTT. It specifies CASSQGGGQGGEKLFF.

The chain recombines TRBV9 with TRBJ1-5, with TRBD1 identical over 9 bases. Trimming cost V 3 bases and J 4 bases; bases outside gene matches: 5. This CDR3 has 15 amino acids. CDR1 is SGDLS and CDR2 is YYNGEE in the germline V gene. The CDR3, as DNA: TGTGCCAGCAGCGCAGGGACAGGGCCGAATCAGCCCCAGCATTTT. This encodes CASSAGTGPNQPQHF. Using reference TRBV9 and TRBJ1-5 for the parts outside the CDR3, the full variable domain is DSGVTQTPKHLITATGQRVTLRCSPRSGDLSVYWYQQSLDQGLQFLIQYYNGEERAKGNILERFSAQQFPDLHSELNLSSLELGDSALYFCASSAGTGPNQPQHFGDGTRLSIL.

V and J are TRBV6-1 and TRBJ2-1, with TRBD2 matching 8 bases. The germline CDR1 and CDR2 sequences are MNHNS and SASEGT. V shed 3 bases and J 4 bases; nucleotides not matched to a gene: 5. This CDR3 has 15 amino acids. This CDR3 reads CASSDPGLGYNEQFF. The CDR3 DNA follows: TGTGCCAGCAGTGATCCGGGACTAGGGTACAATGAGCAGTTCTTC.

The rearrangement joins TRBV10-3 to TRBJ1-4, with D tentatively TRBD1 (5 bases). The V end lost 3 bases, the J end lost 7 bases, and 15 bases lay between the germline ends. Looked up from germline, CDR1 is ENHRY and CDR2 is SYGVKD. The CDR3 is 15 amino acids. The CDR3 sequence: CAISEHLVGAEKLFF. For the CDR3, the DNA is TGTGCCATCAGTGAACATCTTGTAGGGGCTGAAAAACTGTTTTTT.

The chain employs TRBV27 and TRBJ2-7; D remains unclear. The CDR3 sequence is 14 residues long. The V end was cut by 2 bases, the J end by 6 bases, with 14 bases between. Germline V gene sequence: CDR1 MNHEY, CDR2 SMNVEV (reference sequence). The CDR3 DNA reads TGTGCCAGCAGTTTACAGGAAGCACTTAGCGAGCAGTACTTC. Amino acids: CASSLQEALSEQYF.

This clone was seen a few times. The CDR3 protein is CASSQDRNEQFF. CDR3 nucleotide sequence: TGTGCCAGCAGTCAGGATCGCAATGAGCAGTTCTTC. The J gene is TRBJ2-1, the V gene TRBV12-3 or TRBV12-4, with unresolved D. Trimming stripped 5 bases from V and 6 bases from J, with 8 bases between. The CDR3 sequence is 12 residues long.

This rearrangement joins TRBV10-3 to TRBJ1-1; D call uncertain. CDR1 is ENHRY, CDR2 SYGVKD, per germline. V lost 2 bases, J lost 7 bases, and 11 bases lay in between. This CDR3 region has 13 residues. This CDR3 is CAISELRESEAFF. CDR3 nucleotides: TGTGCCATCAGTGAGCTCCGTGAGAGTGAAGCTTTCTTT.

This rearrangement joins TRBV14 to TRBJ1-2; TRBD1 might be the D (6 bases). From germline, CDR1 is SGHDN and CDR2 FVKESK. The CDR3 extends over 13 amino acids. Trimming removed 1 base from V and 8 bases from J, with 11 bases in between. CDR3 amino acids: CASSQAGGVGYTF. The CDR3 nucleotides are TGTGCCAGCAGCCAAGCGGGGGGCGTCGGCTACACCTTC. Filled out from reference TRBV14 and TRBJ1-2, the complete variable domain reads EAGVTQFPSHSVIEKGQTVTLRCDPISGHDNLYWYRRVMGKEIKFLLHFVKESKQDESGMPNNRFLAERTGGTYSTLKVQPAELEDSGVYFCASSQAGGVGYTFGSGTRLTVV.